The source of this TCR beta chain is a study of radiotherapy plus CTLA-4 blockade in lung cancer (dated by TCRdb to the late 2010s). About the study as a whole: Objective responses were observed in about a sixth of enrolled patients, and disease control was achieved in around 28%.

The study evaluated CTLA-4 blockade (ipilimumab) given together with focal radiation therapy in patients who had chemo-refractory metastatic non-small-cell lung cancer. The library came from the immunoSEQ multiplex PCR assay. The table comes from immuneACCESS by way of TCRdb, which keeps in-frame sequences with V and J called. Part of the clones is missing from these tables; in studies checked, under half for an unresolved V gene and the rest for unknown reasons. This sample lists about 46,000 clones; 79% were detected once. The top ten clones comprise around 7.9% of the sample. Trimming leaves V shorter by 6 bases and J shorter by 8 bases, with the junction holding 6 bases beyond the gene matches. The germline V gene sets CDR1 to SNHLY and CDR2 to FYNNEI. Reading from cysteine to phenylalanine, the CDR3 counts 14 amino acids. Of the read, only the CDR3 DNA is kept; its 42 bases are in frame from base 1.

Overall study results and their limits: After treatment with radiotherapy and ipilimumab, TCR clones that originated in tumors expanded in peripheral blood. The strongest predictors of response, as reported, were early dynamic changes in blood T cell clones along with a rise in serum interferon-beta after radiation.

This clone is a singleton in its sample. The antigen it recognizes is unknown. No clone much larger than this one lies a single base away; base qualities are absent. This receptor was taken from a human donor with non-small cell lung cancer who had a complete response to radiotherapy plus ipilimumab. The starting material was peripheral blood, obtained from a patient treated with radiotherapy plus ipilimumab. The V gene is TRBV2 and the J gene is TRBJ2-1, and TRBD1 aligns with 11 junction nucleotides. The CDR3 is CASSSGQGVDEQFF. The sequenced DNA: TGTGCCAGCAGCTCGGGACAGGGGGTCGATGAGCAGTTCTTC.